This TCR beta chain was identified in a study of human versus mouse CDR3 diversity and MHC coevolution. Whole-study results and caveats: The lowest clonal inequality scores came from two of three human donors.

Comments on this clone: Its antigen is as yet unknown.

This CDR3 comprises 15 residues. Germline values: CDR1 ENHRY, CDR2 SYGVKD. Assay used: immunoSEQ multiplex PCR; TCRdb lists only in-frame clones, some missing. The data contain 55,000 to 65,000 clones, approximately 94% of them singletons. The sample consisted of naive CD4+ T cells from blood. Subset indicated: CD45RO-negative CD62L-positive naive CD4 T cells. V is TRBV10-3 and J is TRBJ2-7, with 7 bases lining up with TRBD2. Near its end, the DNA agrees better with TRBJ2-5, so the J call may be wrong. This TCR was recovered from a person aged 55 to 75 in good health. The CDR3 coding sequence is TGTGCCATCAGTGACTCGGGAGGAGGGCAAGAGACCCAGTACTTC. Translation gives CAISDSGGGQETQYF.